This TCR beta chain originates from a study of shared clonotypes between healthy human individuals. The method was immunoSEQ multiplex PCR; TCRdb's version includes in-frame clones alone and lacks a portion of them. The sample lists roughly 2.1 million clones, roughly 91% occurring once. On this clone itself: Its cognate antigen is unknown.

The CDR3 is 18 amino acids. The V end was cut by 11 bases, the J end by 8 bases, with 35 bases between. Germline V gene lookup returns CDR1 MNHEY and CDR2 SMNVEV (reference sequence). Positive CCR7 selection of CD45RO-negative cells yielded the naive CD8 cells, and terminally differentiated effector memory CD45RA+ cells were excluded. The study's findings and limits: Estimated richness was generally greater in naive than memory subsets.

The chain has TRBV27 and TRBJ2-3; D perhaps matches TRBD2 (5 bases). The material sequenced was naive CD8+ T cells from PBMCs. The receptor's source is a man between 18 and 29 years old in good health. Some clones in this sample may be carry-over from other donors' samples. CDR3 bases: TGTGCCTGTAGAAGCCGAGAAACGGGGTTTTCCCATCTGGGTACGCAGTATTTT. It yields the protein CACRSRETGFSHLGTQYF.